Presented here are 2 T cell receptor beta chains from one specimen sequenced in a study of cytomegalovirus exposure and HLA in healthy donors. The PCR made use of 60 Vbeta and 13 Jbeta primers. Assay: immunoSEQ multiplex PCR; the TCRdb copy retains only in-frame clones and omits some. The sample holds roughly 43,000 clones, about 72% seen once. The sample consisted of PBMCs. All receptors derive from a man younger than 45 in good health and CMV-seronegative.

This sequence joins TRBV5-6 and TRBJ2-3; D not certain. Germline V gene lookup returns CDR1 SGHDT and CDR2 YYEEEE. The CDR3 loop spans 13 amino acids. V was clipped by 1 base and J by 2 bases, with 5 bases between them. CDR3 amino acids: CASSLTLTDTQYF. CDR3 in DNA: TGTGCCAGCAGCTTGACTCTCACAGATACGCAGTATTTT.

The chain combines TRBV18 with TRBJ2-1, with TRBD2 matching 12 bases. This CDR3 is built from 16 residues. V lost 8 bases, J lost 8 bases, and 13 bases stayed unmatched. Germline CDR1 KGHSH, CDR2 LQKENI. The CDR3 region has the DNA TGTGCCAGCACTCCCCAACTAGCGGGAGGTGAGGATGAGCAGTTCTTC. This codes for CASTPQLAGGEDEQFF.